Included here is one T cell receptor (beta chain) sequence, with context. Clones were sequenced by immunoSEQ multiplex PCR, and TCRdb holds only the in-frame ones, with some missing. The sample comprises fewer than 250,000 clones, more than 75% of which are singletons, and roughly 2% rests with the top ten. CDR3 size: 18 residues. The V gene's germline CDR1 is MDHEN and CDR2 SYDVKM. With 1 base clipped from V and 2 bases from J, the junction kept 13 bases outside the gene matches. This specimen comes from a study of cytomegalovirus exposure and HLA in healthy donors. The chain joins TRBV28 to TRBJ2-7, with 8 bases fitting TRBD1. The specimen was PBMCs. The TCR originated in a young woman in good health and CMV-seropositive. CDR3 sequence: CASSLYKPDRVLTYEQYF. Written as DNA, the CDR3 is TGTGCCAGCAGTTTATATAAGCCGGACAGGGTTTTAACCTACGAGCAGTACTTC.